What follows are 18 T cell receptor beta chains derived from one specimen sequenced in a study of post-analysis software for immune sequencing data. Unique molecular identifiers were present in the TCR beta cDNA libraries. TCRdb reprocessed the PCR reads via MiXCR and lists one record per CDR3 protein. This table has about 160,000 distinct CDR3 sequences, under 40% appearing once. The sequenced sample was blood, obtained after autologous hematopoietic stem cell transplantation. Receptors were obtained from a girl under 18 with multiple sclerosis.

This clonotype was recorded a few times. This chain links TRBV20-1 with TRBJ2-5; 8 positions match TRBD1. CDR1 and CDR2 (germline): DFQATT, SNEGSKA (reference sequence). The ends lost 8 bases at V and 1 base at J; junction bases unmatched: 9. There are 14 residues in the CDR3. The DNA for the CDR3 is TGCAGTCCCCGACAGGGGATAGGCCAAGAGACCCAGTACTTC. This sequence encodes CSPRQGIGQETQYF.

This clonotype was counted a few times. The chain employs TRBV20-1 and TRBJ1-2; D gene unclear. This CDR3 is 12 amino acids long. The V gene's germline CDR1 is DFQATT and CDR2 SNEGSKA (reference sequence). Trimming removed 1 base at V and 2 bases at J, with 5 bases between. CDR3 DNA sequence: TGCAGTGCTAGAGTACGGAACTATGGCTACACCTTC. This translates into CSARVRNYGYTF.

This chain links TRBV4-1 with TRBJ2-5, with 11 positions matching TRBD2. The CDR3 has 17 amino acids. Per germline, CDR1 MGHRA and CDR2 YSYEKL. V was clipped by 4 bases and J by 2 bases; unmatched bases: 9. As DNA, the CDR3 is TGCGCCAGCAGCCGAGGTCCGGGACTAGCGGCACAAGAGACCCAGTACTTC. It translates to CASSRGPGLAAQETQYF.

Many counts were recorded for this clonotype. J is TRBJ2-7 and V is TRBV11-2; D perhaps matches TRBD2 (8 bases). V lost 5 bases, J lost 4 bases, and 24 bases lay in between. The germline V gene has CDR1 SGHAT and CDR2 FQNNGV. This CDR3 is built from 17 residues. CDR3: CASSPGRGQGTFYEQYF. The CDR3 DNA is TGTGCCAGCAGCCCCGGGAGGGGGCAGGGGACCTTTTACGAGCAGTACTTC.

This clonotype was seen ten or more times. V gene TRBV11-2 combines with J gene TRBJ2-1, with D possibly matching TRBD1 (6 bases). The CDR3 is 15 residues long. The germline gives CDR1 SGHAT, CDR2 FQNNGV. V shed 5 bases and J shed 0 bases, with 11 bases lying between them. This CDR3 reads CASSREQGSYNEQFF. The CDR3 nucleotides are TGTGCCAGCAGCCGCGAACAGGGCTCCTACAATGAGCAGTTCTTC.

V usage is TRBV20-1 and J usage is TRBJ1-2; 9 nucleotides align to TRBD1. The V gene end was trimmed by 1 base and the J gene end by 2 bases; junction bases not matched to a gene: 2. Germline values: CDR1 DFQATT, CDR2 SNEGSKA (reference sequence). The CDR3 length is 14 residues. CDR3: CSARAQGANYGYTF. CDR3 in DNA: TGCAGTGCTAGAGCACAGGGGGCAAACTATGGCTACACCTTC.

The V gene is TRBV6-1, the J gene TRBJ1-2; the D is unclear. The CDR3 has 13 residues. In germline, CDR1 is MNHNS, CDR2 SASEGT. Trimming shortened V by 4 bases and J by 4 bases, and 10 bases separated the two germline ends. CDR3 residues: CASSARPSYGYTF. CDR3 nucleotide sequence: TGTGCCAGCAGTGCCCGACCGAGCTATGGCTACACCTTC.

This clonotype was detected only a few times. The J gene is TRBJ2-7, the V gene TRBV28; D uncertain. V lost 2 bases and J lost 2, with 16 bases in between. The CDR3 is 16 residues long. Looked up from germline, CDR1 is MDHEN and CDR2 is SYDVKM. The CDR3 sequence: CASSLNPDQNTYEQYF. The CDR3 bases are TGTGCCAGCAGTTTAAACCCTGACCAGAATACCTACGAGCAGTACTTC.

This clonotype was seen a single time. The V gene is TRBV5-6, the J gene TRBJ2-7, with 7 bases aligning to TRBD1. CDR1 and CDR2 (germline): SGHDT, YYEEEE. CDR3 length: 18 residues. V lost 4 bases to trimming and J lost 4 bases; unmatched junction nucleotides: 20. This CDR3 is CASSPTALRDSPLYEQYF. For the CDR3, the DNA is TGTGCCAGCAGCCCAACCGCCCTCCGGGACAGTCCCTTATACGAGCAGTACTTC.

This chain links TRBV2 with TRBJ2-7; possibly TRBD1 or TRBD2 for D (5 bases each). V was trimmed by 8 bases and J by 4 bases, leaving 18 bases between them. Germline assignment: CDR1 SNHLY and CDR2 FYNNEI. This CDR3 is built from 14 residues. DNA of the CDR3: TGTGCCAGCGGTAGTGGGGACGGCCTATACGAGCAGTACTTC. Translating it yields CASGSGDGLYEQYF.

In this sample, this clonotype turned up a few times. The chain joins TRBV5-1 to TRBJ2-7, with D hard to call. The V gene's germline CDR1 is SGHRS and CDR2 YFSETQ. Trimming pared 4 bases from V and 7 bases from J, leaving 15 bases between. The CDR3 consists of 13 residues. CDR3 coding DNA: TGCGCCAGCAGCGAAGACCCCGTCGGAGAGCAGTACTTC. Translating it yields CASSEDPVGEQYF.

The rearrangement links TRBV3-1 to TRBJ1-2, with no clear D. CDR3 length: 13 residues. Trimming took 1 base from V and 4 from J, leaving 7 bases between them. The germline CDR1 and CDR2 sequences are LGHDT and YNNKEL (reference sequence). This chain's CDR3 is CASSQGTAYGYTF. The DNA for the CDR3 is TGTGCCAGCAGCCAAGGGACGGCCTATGGCTACACCTTC.

V gene TRBV3-1 combines with J gene TRBJ2-1, with 8 nucleotides matching TRBD2. The J segment lost 9 bases and the V segment lost 0 bases, leaving 7 bases of the junction unmatched. The CDR3 consists of 15 residues. The V gene's germline CDR1 is LGHDT and CDR2 YNNKEL (reference sequence). CDR3 nucleotides: TGTGCCAGCAGCCAAGATCCGGGAGGGTCATTTGAGCAGTTCTTC. This codes for CASSQDPGGSFEQFF.

Only a few counts were recorded for this clonotype. The genes are TRBV28 and TRBJ1-2, with D possibly being TRBD1 (6 bases). The germline gives CDR1 MDHEN, CDR2 SYDVKM. The CDR3 totals 12 residues. V was pared by 8 bases and J by 5 bases, with 12 bases between. Written as DNA, the CDR3 is TGTGCCAGCGGTGACAGGTGGTATGGCTACACCTTC. This translates into CASGDRWYGYTF.

This clonotype was seen a handful of times. The chain joins TRBV12-3 or TRBV12-4 to TRBJ2-3, with D maybe TRBD2 (5 bases). This CDR3 is built from 15 residues. Trimming removed 8 bases at V and 0 bases at J, with 15 bases between. DNA for the CDR3: TGTGCCAGCCCCCCCCGAGGCGGGAGCACAGATACGCAGTATTTT. Protein sequence: CASPPRGGSTDTQYF.

This clonotype was counted between two and nine times. J is TRBJ2-1 and V is TRBV7-2; the match to TRBD2 covers 8 bases. The CDR3 extends over 17 amino acids. Germline CDR1 SGHTA, CDR2 FQGNSA. V shed 2 bases and J 7 bases; nucleotides not matched to a gene: 13. DNA of the CDR3: TGTGCCAGCAGCTTATCTGTGCGGGAGGCACGGGTTAATGAGCAGTTCTTC. Its protein product is CASSLSVREARVNEQFF.

The J gene is TRBJ2-1, the V gene TRBV15, with TRBD2 identical over 16 bases. The CDR3 runs to 17 residues. Germline trimming cut 9 bases from V and 5 bases from J; bases unmatched to any gene: 10. Germline V gives CDR1 LNHNV, CDR2 YYDKDF (reference sequence). The CDR3 is CATTRGTSGGADNEQFF. The DNA of the CDR3 is TGTGCCACTACCCGCGGGACTAGCGGGGGGGCAGACAATGAGCAGTTCTTC.

This clonotype came up many times. This sequence joins TRBV4-1 and TRBJ2-7; 7 bases are a match to TRBD2. Germline loops: CDR1 MGHRA, CDR2 YSYEKL. This CDR3 is 15 amino acids long. V lost 0 bases to trimming and J lost 2 bases; unmatched junction nucleotides: 4. The CDR3 nucleotides are TGCGCCAGCAGCCAAGAGAGCGGGACCACCTACGAGCAGTACTTC. This codes for CASSQESGTTYEQYF.